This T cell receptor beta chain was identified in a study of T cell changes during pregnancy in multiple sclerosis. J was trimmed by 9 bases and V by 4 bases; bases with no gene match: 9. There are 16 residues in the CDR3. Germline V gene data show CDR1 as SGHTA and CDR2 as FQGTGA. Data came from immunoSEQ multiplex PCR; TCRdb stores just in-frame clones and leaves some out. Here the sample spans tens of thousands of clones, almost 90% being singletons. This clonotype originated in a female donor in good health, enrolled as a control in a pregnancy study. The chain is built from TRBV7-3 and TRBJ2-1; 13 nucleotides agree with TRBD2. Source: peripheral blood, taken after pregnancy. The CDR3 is CASSSPLAGGPSEQFF. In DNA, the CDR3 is TGTGCCAGCAGCTCTCCACTAGCGGGAGGGCCGAGTGAGCAGTTCTTC.